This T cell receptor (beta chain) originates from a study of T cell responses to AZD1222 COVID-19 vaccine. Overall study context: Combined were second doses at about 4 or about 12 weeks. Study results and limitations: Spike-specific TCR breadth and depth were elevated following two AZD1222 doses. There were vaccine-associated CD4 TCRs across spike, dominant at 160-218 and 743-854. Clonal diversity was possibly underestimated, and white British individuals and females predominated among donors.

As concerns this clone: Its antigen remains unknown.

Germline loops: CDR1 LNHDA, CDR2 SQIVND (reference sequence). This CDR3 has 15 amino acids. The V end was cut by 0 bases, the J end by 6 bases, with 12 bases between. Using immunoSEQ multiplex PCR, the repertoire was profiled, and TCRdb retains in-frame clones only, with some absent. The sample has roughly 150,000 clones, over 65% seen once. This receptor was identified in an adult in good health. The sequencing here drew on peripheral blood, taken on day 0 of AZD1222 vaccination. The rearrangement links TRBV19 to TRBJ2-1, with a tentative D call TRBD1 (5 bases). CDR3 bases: TGTGCCAGTAGTATAGATCCCCCAGGGATCAATGAGCAGTTCTTC. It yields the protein CASSIDPPGINEQFF.